This T cell receptor beta chain was recovered during a study of cytomegalovirus exposure and HLA in healthy donors. Study findings and constraints: The study labeled approximately 150 TCR beta chains cytomegalovirus-associated. Follow-up analysis later connected one missense variant in DCLRE1C with trimming of TCR beta V- and J-genes. The study dropped some indistinguishable V segments, TRBV6-2 and TRBV6-3 among them. Approximately 18,000 TCR beta sequences were associated with HLA alleles at 0.05 false discovery rate in a later analysis.

To note about this clone: The target antigen is unknown.

The PCR was carried out with 60 Vbeta primers and 13 Jbeta primers. This table comes from immunoSEQ multiplex PCR, and its TCRdb copy is limited to in-frame clones, with some not included. Found here are around 200,000 clones, 80% of them singletons; the top ten hold under 0.85%. The CDR3 totals 15 residues. The germline gives CDR1 SGHNT, CDR2 YYREEE (reference sequence). Deletions cut 0 bases from V and 7 bases from J, with 16 bases between. Input material: PBMCs. This chain uses TRBV5-4 with TRBJ1-2, with no clear D. The source of this sequence is a boy aged 10-17 years in good health and CMV-seronegative. The CDR3 region is CASSLDLEGFFGYTF. In DNA form, the CDR3 reads TGTGCCAGCAGCTTGGATCTCGAGGGTTTCTTTGGCTACACCTTC.